The sequence of this T cell receptor beta chain was determined in a study of T-cell memory formation after mild COVID-19. Study overall: The study found TCR clusters largely donor specific.

Notes on the study in general: For second-wave clones that peaked at day 37, SARS-CoV-2 specificity went unverified. Shrinking CD4+ clones resided mostly in CM and EM, and CD8+ ones in EMRA.

This clonotype was seen only a few times. Its antigen is not identified. Sample barcodes and UMIs were carried by the TCR alpha and TCR beta cDNA libraries that 5'RACE generated with constant-segment primers. MiXCR, applied by TCRdb to the 5' RACE reads, yields one record per CDR3 protein. The data show about 100,000 distinct CDR3 sequences, with 11% seen just once and about 40% held by the top ten. The CDR3 runs 14 residues. Per the germline V gene, CDR1 is MGHRA and CDR2 is YSYEKL. Trimming left V 4 bases short and J 2 bases short, with 12 bases between. The V gene is TRBV4-1, the J gene TRBJ2-7; no clear D gene. This sequence originates from a man aged 18 to 35 who had mild COVID-19 (a few samples of this study predate the infection). Cell type and time point are not known. Sequencing was done on a sample of PBMCs or a T cell subset sorted from them (not recorded which). The DNA of the CDR3 is TGCGCCAGCAGCCCGCAACGTTTTGCCTACGAGCAGTACTTC. This codes for CASSPQRFAYEQYF.